The source of this T cell receptor beta chain is a study of T cell responses to AZD1222 COVID-19 vaccine. Study results and limitations: Clonal diversity was possibly underestimated, and the donors were mostly white British, with more females. Unmutated variant regions are reportedly targeted by nearly half of spike-specific TCRs.

Trimming pared 5 bases from V and 8 bases from J, leaving 10 bases between. CDR3 size: 11 residues. CDR1 and CDR2 from the germline V gene are SGDLS and YYNGEE. TCRdb's table, derived via immunoSEQ multiplex PCR, lists solely in-frame clones and lacks some. The sample shows about 69,000 clones, 70% to 90% of them seen only once. This clone came up a few times. Its antigen remains unknown. Second-dose groups at about 4 or about 12 weeks were pooled. This chain connects TRBV9 to TRBJ1-2; D gene uncertain. The source was peripheral blood, collected 28 days after the second AZD1222 dose. The sequence was obtained from an adult who received the AZD1222 COVID-19 vaccine. The CDR3 nucleotides read TGTGCCAGCAGTGCACTAGGGGGCTACACCTTC. Residues: CASSALGGYTF.